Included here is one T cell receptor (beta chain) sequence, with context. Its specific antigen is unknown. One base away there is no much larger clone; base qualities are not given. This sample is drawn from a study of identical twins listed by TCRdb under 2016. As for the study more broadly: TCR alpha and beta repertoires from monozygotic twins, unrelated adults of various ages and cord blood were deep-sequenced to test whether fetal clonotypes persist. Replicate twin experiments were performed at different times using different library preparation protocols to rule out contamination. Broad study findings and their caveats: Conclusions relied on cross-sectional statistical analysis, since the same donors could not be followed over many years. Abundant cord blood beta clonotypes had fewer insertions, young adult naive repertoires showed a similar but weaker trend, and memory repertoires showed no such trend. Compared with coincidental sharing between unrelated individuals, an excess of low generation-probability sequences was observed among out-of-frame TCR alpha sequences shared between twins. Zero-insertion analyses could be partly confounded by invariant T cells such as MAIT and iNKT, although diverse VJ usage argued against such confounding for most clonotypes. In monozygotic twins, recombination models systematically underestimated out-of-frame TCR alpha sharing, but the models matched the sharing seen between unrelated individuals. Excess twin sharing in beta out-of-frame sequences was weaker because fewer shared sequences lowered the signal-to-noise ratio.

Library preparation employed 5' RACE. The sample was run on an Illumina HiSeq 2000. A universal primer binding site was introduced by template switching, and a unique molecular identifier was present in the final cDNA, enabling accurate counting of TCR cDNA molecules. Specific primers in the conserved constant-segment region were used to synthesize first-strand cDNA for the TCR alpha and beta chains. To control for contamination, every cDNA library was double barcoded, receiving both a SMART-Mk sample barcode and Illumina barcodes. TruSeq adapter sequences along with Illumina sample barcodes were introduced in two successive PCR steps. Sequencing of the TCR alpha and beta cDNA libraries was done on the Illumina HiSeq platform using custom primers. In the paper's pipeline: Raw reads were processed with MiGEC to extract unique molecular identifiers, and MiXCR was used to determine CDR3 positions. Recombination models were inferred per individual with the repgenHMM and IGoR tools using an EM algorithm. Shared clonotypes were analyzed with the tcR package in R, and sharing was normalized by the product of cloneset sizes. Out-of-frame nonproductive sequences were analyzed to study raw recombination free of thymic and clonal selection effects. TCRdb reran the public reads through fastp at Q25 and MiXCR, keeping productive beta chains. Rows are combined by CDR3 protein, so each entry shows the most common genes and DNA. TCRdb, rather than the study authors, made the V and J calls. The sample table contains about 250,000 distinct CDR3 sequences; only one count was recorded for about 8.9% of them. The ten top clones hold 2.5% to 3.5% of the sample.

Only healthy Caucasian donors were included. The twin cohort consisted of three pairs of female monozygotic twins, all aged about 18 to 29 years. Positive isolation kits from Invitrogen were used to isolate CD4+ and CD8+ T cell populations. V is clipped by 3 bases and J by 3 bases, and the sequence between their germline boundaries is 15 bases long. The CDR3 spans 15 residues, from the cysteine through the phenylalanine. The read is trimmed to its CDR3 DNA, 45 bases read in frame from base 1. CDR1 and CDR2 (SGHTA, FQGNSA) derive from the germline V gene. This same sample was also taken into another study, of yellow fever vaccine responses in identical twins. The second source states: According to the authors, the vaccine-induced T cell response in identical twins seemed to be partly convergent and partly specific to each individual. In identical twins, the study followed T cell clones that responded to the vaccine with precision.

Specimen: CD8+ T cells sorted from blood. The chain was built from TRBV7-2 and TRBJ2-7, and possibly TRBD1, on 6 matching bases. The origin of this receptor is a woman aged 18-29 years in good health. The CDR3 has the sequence CASSFSRGPGYEQYF. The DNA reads TGTGCCAGCAGCTTCAGCAGGGGCCCAGGCTACGAGCAGTACTTC.